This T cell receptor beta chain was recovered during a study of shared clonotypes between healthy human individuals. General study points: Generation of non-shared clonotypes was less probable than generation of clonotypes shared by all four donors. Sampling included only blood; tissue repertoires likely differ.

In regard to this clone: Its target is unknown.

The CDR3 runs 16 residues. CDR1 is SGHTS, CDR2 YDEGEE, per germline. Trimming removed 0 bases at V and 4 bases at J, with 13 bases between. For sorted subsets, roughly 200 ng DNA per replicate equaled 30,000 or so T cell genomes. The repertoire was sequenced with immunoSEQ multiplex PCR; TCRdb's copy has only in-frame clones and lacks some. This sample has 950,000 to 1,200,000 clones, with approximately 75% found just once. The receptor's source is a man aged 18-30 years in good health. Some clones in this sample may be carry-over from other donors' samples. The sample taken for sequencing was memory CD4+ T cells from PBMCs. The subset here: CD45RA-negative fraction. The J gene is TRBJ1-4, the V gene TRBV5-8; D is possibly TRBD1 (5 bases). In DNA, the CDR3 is TGTGCCAGCAGCTTGGCCCAAGGGGCGCTTAATGAAAAACTGTTTTTT. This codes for CASSLAQGALNEKLFF.